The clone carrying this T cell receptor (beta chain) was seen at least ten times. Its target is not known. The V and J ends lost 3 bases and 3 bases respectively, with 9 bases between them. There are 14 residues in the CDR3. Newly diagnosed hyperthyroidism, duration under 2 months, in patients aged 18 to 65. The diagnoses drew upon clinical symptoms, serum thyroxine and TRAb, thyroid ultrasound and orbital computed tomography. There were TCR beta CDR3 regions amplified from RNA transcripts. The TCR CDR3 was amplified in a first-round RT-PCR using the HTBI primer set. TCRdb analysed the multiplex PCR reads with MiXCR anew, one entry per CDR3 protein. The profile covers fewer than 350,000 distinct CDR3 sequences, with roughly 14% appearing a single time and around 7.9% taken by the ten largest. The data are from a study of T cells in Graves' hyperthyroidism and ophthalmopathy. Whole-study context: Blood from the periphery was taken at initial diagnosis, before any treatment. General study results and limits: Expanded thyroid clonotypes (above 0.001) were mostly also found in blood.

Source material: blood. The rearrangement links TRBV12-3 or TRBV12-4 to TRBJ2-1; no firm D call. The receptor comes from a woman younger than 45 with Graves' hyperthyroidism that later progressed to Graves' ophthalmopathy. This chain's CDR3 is CASSLLGFYNEQFF. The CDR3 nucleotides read TGTGCCAGCAGTTTGTTGGGCTTCTACAATGAGCAGTTCTTC.